This T cell receptor beta chain was sequenced for a study of shared clonotypes between healthy human individuals. Study-wide points: Compared with clonotypes that all four donors shared, non-shared clonotypes had lower generation probabilities.

Germline values: CDR1 KGHSH, CDR2 LQKENI. Unmatched junction bases numbered 3, after V lost 5 bases and J lost 0 bases. This CDR3 has 16 amino acids. Original analysis: Without quality scores, immunoSEQ junctional reads could not be filtered like full-length reads. Profiling relied on immunoSEQ multiplex PCR, and the TCRdb table lists in-frame clones only, not all of them. The V and J calls and the clone size are those of that table, but D and trimming were determined from the DNA. The table shows about 960,000 clones, with 70% to 85% occurring only once. On this clone itself: Its antigen is not known.

The receptor was derived from a man between 18 and 35 years old in good health. Input material: memory CD4+ T cells sorted from blood. Subset meaning: CD45RA-negative fraction. The chain links TRBV18 to TRBJ2-3; 12 bases are shared with TRBD2. DNA for the CDR3: TGTGCCAGCTCATCGACTAGCGGGGGTAGCACAGATACGCAGTATTTT. As protein: CASSSTSGGSTDTQYF.